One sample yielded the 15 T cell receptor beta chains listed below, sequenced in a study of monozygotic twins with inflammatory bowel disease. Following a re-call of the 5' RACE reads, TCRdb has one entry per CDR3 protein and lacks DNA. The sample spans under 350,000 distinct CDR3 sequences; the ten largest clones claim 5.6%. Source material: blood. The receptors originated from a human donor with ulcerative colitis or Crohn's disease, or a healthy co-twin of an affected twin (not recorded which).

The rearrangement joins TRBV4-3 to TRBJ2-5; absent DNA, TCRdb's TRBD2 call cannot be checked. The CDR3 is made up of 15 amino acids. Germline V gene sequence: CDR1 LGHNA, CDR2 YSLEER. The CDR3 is CASSGLAGGSETQYF.

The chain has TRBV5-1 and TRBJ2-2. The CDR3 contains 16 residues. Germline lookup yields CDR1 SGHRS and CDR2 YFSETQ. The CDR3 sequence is CASSSDRAVNTGELFF. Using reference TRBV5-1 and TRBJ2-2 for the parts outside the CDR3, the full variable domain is KAGVTQTPRYLIKTRGQQVTLSCSPISGHRSVSWYQQTPGQGLQFLFEYFSETQRNKGNFPGRFSGRQFSNSRSEMNVSTLELGDSALYLCASSSDRAVNTGELFFGEGSRLTVL.

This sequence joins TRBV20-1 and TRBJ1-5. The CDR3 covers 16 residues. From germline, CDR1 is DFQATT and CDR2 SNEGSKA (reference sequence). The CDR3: CSARASGEGLNQPQHF.

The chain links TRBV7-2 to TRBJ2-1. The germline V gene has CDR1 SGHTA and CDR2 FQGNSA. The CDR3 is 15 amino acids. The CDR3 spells CASSSIGIFFNEQFF. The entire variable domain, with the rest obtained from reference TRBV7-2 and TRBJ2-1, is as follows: GAGVSQSPSNKVTEKGKDVELRCDPISGHTALYWYRQSLGQGLEFLIYFQGNSAPDKSGLPSDRFSAERTGGSVSTLTIQRTQQEDSAVYLCASSSIGIFFNEQFFGPGTRLTVL.

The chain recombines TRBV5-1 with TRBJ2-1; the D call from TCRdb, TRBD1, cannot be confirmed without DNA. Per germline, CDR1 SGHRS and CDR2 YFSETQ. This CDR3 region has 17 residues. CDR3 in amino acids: CASSWQALGQGNNEQFF.

The CDR3 loop is CASSPRTISTDTQYF. The V and J genes are TRBV7-2 and TRBJ2-3. The V gene's germline CDR1 is SGHTA and CDR2 FQGNSA. This CDR3 has 15 residues.

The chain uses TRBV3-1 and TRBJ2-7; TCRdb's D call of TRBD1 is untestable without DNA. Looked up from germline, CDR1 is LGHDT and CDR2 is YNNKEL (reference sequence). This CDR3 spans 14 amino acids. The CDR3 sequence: CASSQGGTGPEQYF.

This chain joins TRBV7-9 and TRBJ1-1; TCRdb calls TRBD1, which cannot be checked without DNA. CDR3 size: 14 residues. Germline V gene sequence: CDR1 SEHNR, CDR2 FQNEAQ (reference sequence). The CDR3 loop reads CASSWRGQNTEAFF. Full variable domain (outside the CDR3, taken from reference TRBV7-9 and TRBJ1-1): DTGVSQNPRHKITKRGQNVTFRCDPISEHNRLYWYRQTLGQGPEFLTYFQNEAQLEKSRLLSDRFSAERPKGSFSTLEIQRTEQGDSAMYLCASSWRGQNTEAFFGQGTRLTVV.

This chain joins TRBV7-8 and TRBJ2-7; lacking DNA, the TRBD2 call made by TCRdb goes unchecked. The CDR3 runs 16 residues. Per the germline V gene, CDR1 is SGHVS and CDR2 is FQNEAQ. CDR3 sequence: CASSWTRRGNLDEQYF.

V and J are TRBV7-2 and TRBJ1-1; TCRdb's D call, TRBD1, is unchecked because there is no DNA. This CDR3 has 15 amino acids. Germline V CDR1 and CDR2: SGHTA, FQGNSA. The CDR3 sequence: CASSLSRVINTEAFF.

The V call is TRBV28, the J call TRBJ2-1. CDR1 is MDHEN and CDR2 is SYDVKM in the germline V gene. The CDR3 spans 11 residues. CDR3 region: CASSPRNEQFF.

The CDR3 reads CASSVGNSNQPQHF. This rearrangement joins TRBV9 to TRBJ1-5. There are 14 residues in the CDR3. From germline, CDR1 is SGDLS and CDR2 YYNGEE.

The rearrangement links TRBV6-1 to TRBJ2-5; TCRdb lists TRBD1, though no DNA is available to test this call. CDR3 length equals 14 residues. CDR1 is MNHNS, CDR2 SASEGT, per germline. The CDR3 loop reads CASNRDGDQETQYF.

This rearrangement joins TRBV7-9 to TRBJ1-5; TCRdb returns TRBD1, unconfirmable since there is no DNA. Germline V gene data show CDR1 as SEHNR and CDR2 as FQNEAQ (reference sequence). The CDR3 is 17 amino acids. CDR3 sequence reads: CASSSGTGGQSNQPQHF. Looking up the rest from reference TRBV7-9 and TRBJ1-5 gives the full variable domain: DTGVSQNPRHKITKRGQNVTFRCDPISEHNRLYWYRQTLGQGPEFLTYFQNEAQLEKSRLLSDRFSAERPKGSFSTLEIQRTEQGDSAMYLCASSSGTGGQSNQPQHFGDGTRLSIL.

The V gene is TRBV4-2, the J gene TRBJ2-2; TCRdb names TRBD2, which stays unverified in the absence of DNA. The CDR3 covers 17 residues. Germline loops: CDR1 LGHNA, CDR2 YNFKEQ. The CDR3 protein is CASSQDLWTSNTGELFF.